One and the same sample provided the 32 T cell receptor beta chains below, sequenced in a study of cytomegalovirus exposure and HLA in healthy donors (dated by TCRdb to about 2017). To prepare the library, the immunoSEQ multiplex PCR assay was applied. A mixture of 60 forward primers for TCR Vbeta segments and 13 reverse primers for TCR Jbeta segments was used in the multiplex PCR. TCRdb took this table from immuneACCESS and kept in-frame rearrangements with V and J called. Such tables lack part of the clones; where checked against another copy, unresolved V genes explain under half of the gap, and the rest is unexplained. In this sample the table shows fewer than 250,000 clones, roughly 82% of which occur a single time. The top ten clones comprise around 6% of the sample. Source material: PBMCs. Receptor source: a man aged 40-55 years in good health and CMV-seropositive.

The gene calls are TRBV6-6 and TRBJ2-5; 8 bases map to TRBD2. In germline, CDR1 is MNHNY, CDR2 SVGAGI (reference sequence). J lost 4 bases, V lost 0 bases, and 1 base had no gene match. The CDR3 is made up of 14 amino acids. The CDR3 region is CASSYSGRGETQYF. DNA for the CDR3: TGTGCCAGCAGTTACTCCGGGAGGGGAGAGACCCAGTACTTC.

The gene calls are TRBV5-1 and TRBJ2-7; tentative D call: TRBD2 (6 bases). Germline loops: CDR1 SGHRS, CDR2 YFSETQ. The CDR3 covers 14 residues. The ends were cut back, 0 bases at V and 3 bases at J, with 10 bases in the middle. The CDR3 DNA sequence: TGCGCCAGCAGCTTGGCGACGGGACTCTACGAGCAGTACTTC. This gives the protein CASSLATGLYEQYF.

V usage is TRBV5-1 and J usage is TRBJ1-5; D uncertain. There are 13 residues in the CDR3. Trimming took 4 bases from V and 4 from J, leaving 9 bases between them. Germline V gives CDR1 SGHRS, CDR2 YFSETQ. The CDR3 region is CASSPDSNQPQHF. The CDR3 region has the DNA TGCGCCAGCAGCCCCGACTCGAATCAGCCCCAGCATTTT. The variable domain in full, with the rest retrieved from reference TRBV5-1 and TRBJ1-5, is KAGVTQTPRYLIKTRGQQVTLSCSPISGHRSVSWYQQTPGQGLQFLFEYFSETQRNKGNFPGRFSGRQFSNSRSEMNVSTLELGDSALYLCASSPDSNQPQHFGDGTRLSIL.

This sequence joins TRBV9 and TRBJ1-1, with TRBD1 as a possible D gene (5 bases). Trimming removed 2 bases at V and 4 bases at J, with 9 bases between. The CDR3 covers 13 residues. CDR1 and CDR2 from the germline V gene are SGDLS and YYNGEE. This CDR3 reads CASSVDMGTEAFF. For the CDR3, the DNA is TGTGCCAGCAGCGTGGACATGGGCACTGAAGCTTTCTTT.

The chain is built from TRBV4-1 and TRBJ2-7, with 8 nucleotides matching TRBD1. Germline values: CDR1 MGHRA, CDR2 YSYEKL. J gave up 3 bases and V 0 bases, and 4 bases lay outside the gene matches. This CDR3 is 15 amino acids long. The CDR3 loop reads CASSQDTGTGYEQYV. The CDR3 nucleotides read TGCGCCAGCAGCCAAGATACGGGGACAGGCTACGAGCAGTACGTC.

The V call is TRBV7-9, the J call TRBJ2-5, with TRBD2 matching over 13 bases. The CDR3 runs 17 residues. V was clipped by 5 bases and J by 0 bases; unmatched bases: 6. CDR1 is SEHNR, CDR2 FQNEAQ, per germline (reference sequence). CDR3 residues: CASSPGTSGTNQETQYF. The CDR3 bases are TGTGCCAGCAGCCCCGGGACTAGCGGGACCAACCAAGAGACCCAGTACTTC.

CDR3 protein: CASSFPRLADTYNEQFF. CDR3 DNA: TGTGCCAGCAGTTTCCCAAGACTAGCGGACACCTACAATGAGCAGTTCTTC. J is TRBJ2-1 and V is TRBV28; 9 nucleotides match TRBD2. CDR1 and CDR2 (germline): MDHEN, SYDVKM. V trimming: 3 bases; J trimming: 2 bases; junction bases outside the gene matches: 8. CDR3 length equals 17 residues.

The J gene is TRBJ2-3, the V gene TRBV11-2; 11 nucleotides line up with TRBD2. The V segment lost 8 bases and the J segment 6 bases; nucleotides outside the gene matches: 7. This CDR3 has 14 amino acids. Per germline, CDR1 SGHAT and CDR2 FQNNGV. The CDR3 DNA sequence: TGTGCCAGCGGAGTTAGCGGGAGGGCGGATACGCAGTATTTT. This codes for CASGVSGRADTQYF.

This CDR3 is CASSTSTDTQYF. The CDR3 region has the DNA TGTGCCAGTAGTACTAGCACAGATACGCAGTATTTT. The chain uses TRBV19 and TRBJ2-3; D uncertain. The CDR3 covers 12 residues. In germline, CDR1 is LNHDA, CDR2 SQIVND (reference sequence). The ends were cut back, 4 bases at V and 0 bases at J, with 2 bases in the middle.

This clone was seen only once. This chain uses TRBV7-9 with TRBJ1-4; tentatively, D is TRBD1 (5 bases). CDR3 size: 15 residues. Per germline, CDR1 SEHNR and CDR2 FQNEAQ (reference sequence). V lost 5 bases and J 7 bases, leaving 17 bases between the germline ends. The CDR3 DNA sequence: TGTGCCAGCAGCCTGGGGGGGAATTGGCGTGAAAAACTGTTTTTT. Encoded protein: CASSLGGNWREKLFF.

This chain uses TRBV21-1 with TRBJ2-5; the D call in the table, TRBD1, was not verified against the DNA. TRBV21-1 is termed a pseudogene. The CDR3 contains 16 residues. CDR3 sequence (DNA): TGTGCCAGCATCACAGGGGGCGCAGCCCCAAAAGAGACCCAGTACTTC. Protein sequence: CASITGGAAPKETQYF.

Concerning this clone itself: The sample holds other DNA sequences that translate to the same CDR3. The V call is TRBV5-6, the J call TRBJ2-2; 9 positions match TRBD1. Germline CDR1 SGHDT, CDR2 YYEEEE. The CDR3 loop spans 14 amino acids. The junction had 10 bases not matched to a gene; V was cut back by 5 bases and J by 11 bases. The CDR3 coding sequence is TGTGCCAGCAGAGGGACAGGGTGGAACGGAGAGCTGTTTTTT. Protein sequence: CASRGTGWNGELFF.

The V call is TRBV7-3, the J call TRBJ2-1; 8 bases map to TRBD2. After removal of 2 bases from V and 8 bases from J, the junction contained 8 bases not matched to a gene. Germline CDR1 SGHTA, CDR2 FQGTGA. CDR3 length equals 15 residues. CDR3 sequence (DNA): TGTGCCAGCAGCTTAGGCGGGACTAGTCGCTATGAGCAGTTCTTC. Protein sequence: CASSLGGTSRYEQFF.

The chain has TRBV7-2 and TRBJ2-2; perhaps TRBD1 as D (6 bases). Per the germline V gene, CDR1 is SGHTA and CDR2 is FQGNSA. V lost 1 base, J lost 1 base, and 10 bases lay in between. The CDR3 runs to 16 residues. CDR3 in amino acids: CASSLGGRKNTGELFF. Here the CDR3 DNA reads TGTGCCAGCAGCTTAGGGGGGCGGAAGAACACCGGGGAGCTGTTTTTT.

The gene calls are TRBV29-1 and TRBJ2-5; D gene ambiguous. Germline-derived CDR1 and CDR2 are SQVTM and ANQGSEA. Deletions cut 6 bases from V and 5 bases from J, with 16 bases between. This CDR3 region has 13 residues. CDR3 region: CSVDPKGSETQYF. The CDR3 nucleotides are TGCAGCGTCGACCCTAAAGGTAGCGAGACCCAGTACTTC.

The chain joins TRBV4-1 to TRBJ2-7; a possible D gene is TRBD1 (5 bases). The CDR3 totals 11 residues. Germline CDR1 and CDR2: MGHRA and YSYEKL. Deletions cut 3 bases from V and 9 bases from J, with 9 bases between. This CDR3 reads CASSHQGGQYF. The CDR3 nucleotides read TGCGCCAGCAGCCACCAGGGTGGGCAGTACTTC.

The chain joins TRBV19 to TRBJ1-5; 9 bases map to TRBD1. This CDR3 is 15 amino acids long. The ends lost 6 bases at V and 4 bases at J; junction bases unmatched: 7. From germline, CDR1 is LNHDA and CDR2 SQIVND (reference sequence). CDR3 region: CASSRDGTGNQPQHF. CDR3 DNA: TGTGCCAGTAGCAGGGACGGGACAGGGAATCAGCCCCAGCATTTT.

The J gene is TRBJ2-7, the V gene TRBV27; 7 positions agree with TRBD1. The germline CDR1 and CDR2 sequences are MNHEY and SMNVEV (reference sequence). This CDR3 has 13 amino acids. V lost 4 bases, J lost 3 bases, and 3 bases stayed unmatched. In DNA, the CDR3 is TGTGCCAGCAGTTATACAGGGGACTACGAGCAGTACTTC. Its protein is CASSYTGDYEQYF.

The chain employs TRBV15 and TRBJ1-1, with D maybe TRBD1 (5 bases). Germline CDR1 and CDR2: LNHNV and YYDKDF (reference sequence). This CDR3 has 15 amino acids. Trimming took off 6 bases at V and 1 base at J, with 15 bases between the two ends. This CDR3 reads CATRPGEGGNTEAFF. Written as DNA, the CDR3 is TGTGCCACCAGACCGGGGGAGGGTGGGAACACTGAAGCTTTCTTT.

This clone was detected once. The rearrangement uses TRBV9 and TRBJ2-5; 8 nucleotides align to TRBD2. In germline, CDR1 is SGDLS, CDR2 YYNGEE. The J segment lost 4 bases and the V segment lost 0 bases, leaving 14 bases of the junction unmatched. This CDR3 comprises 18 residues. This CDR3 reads CASSVEGFSGNSGETQYF. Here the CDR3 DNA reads TGTGCCAGCAGCGTAGAGGGTTTTAGCGGGAACAGTGGAGAGACCCAGTACTTC. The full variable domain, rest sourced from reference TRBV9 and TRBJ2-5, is DSGVTQTPKHLITATGQRVTLRCSPRSGDLSVYWYQQSLDQGLQFLIQYYNGEERAKGNILERFSAQQFPDLHSELNLSSLELGDSALYFCASSVEGFSGNSGETQYFGPGTRLLVL.

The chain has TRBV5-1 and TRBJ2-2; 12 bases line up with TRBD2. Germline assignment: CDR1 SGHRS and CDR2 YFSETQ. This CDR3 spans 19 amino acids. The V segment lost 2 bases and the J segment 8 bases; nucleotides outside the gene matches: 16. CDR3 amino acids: CASSFLTSGGGSPRGELFF. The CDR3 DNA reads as TGCGCCAGCAGCTTCCTGACTAGCGGGGGTGGATCTCCGAGAGGGGAGCTGTTTTTT. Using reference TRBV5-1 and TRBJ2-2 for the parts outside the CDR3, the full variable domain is KAGVTQTPRYLIKTRGQQVTLSCSPISGHRSVSWYQQTPGQGLQFLFEYFSETQRNKGNFPGRFSGRQFSNSRSEMNVSTLELGDSALYLCASSFLTSGGGSPRGELFFGEGSRLTVL.

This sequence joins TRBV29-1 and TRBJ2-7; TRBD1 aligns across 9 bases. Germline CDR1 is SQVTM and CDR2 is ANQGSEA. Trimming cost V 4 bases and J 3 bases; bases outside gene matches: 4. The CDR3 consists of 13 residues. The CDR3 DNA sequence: TGCAGCGTTGGACAGGGGGGAGGCTACGAGCAGTACTTC. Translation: CSVGQGGGYEQYF.

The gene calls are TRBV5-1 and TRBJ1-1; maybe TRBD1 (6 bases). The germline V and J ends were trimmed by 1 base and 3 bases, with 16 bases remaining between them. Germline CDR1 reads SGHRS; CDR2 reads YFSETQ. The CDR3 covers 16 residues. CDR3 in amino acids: CASSLLSGRGDTEAFF. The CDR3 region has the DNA TGCGCCAGCAGCTTGTTATCTGGGAGGGGGGACACTGAAGCTTTCTTT.

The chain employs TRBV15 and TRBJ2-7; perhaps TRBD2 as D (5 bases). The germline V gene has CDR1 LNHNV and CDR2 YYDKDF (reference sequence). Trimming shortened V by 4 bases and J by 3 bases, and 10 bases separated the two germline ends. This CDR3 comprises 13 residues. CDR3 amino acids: CATSNQRSYEQYF. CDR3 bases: TGTGCCACCAGCAACCAGCGGAGCTACGAGCAGTACTTC.

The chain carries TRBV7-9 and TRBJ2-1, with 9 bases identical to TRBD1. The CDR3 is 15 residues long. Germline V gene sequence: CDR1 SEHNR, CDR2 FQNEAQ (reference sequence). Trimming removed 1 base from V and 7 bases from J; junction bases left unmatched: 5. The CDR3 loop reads CASSLGTGGSNEQFF. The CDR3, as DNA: TGTGCCAGCAGCTTAGGTACAGGGGGCTCGAATGAGCAGTTCTTC.

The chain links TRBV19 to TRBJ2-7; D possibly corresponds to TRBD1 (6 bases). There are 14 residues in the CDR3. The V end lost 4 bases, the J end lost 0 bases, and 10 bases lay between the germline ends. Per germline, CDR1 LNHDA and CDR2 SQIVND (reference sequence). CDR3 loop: CASSKDSLSYEQYF. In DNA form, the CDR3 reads TGTGCCAGTAGTAAGGACAGCCTCTCCTACGAGCAGTACTTC.

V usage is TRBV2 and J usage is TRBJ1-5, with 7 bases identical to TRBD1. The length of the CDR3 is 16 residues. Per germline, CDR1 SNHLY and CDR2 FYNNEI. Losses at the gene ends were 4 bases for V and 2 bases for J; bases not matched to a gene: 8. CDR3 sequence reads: CASSAQGMGGNQPQHF. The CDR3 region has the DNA TGTGCCAGCAGTGCACAGGGGATGGGAGGCAATCAGCCCCAGCATTTT.

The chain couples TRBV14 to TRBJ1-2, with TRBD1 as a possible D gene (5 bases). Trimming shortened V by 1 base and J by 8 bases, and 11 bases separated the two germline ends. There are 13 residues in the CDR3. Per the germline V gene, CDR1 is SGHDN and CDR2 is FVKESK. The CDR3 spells CASSQGRARGYTF. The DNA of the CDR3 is TGTGCCAGCAGCCAAGGCAGGGCGCGGGGCTACACCTTC.

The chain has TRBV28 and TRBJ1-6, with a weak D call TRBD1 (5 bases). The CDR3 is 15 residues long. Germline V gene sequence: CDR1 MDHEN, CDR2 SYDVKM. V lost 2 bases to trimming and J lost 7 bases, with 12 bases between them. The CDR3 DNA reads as TGTGCCAGCAGTTTAGGGGCTGGTATGAATTCACCCCTCCACTTT. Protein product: CASSLGAGMNSPLHF. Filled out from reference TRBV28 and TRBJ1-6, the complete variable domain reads DVKVTQSSRYLVKRTGEKVFLECVQDMDHENMFWYRQDPGLGLRLIYFSYDVKMKEKGDIPEGYSVSREKKERFSLILESASTNQTSMYLCASSLGAGMNSPLHFGNGTRLTVT.

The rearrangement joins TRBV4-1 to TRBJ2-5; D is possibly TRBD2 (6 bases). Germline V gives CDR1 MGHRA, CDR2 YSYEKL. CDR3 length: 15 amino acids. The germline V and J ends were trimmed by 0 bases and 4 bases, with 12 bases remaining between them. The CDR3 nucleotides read TGCGCCAGCAGCCAAGATTTGGGGGGACCAGAGACCCAGTACTTC. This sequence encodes CASSQDLGGPETQYF.

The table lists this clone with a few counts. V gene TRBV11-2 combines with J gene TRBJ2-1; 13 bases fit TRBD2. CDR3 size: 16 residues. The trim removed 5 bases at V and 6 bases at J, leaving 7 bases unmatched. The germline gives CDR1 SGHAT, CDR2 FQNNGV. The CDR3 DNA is TGTGCCAGCAGCCAATACGGGACTAGCGGGATCAATGAGCAGTTCTTC. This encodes CASSQYGTSGINEQFF.

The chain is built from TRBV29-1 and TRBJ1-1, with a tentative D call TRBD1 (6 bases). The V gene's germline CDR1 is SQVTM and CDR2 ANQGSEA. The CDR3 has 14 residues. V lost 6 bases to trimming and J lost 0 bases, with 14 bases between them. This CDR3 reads CSVLGGGMNTEAFF. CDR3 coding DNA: TGCAGCGTCTTAGGGGGGGGGATGAACACTGAAGCTTTCTTT.